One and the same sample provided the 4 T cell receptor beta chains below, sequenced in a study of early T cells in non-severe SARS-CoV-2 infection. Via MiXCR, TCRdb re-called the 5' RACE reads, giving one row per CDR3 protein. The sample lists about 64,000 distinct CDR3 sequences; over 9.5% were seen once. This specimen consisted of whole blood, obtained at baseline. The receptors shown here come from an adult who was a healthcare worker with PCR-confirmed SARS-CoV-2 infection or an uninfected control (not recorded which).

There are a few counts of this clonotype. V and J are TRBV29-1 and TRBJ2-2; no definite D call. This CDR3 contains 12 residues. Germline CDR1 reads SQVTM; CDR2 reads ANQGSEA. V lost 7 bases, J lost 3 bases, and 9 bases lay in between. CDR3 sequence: CSALWDTGELFF. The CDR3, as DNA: TGCAGCGCCCTTTGGGACACCGGGGAGCTGTTTTTT.

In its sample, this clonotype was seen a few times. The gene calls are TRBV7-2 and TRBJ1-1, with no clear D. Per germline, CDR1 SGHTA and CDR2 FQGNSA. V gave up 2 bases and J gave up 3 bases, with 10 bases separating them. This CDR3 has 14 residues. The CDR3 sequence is CASSLNPRYTEAFF. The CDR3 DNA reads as TGTGCCAGCAGCTTAAACCCCCGATACACTGAAGCTTTCTTT.

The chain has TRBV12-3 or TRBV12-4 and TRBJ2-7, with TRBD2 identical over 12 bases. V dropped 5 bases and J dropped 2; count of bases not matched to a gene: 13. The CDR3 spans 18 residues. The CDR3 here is CASSPSRGLAGTAYEQYF. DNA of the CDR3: TGTGCCAGCAGTCCTTCCCGAGGACTAGCGGGAACCGCCTACGAGCAGTACTTC.

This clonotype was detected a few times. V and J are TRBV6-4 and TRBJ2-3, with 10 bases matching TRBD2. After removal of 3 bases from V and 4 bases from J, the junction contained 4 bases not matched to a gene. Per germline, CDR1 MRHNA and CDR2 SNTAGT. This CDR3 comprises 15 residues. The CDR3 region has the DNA TGTGCCAGCAGTGATGCAGCGGGGGGGGCAGATACGCAGTATTTT. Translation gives CASSDAAGGADTQYF.